The 24 T cell receptor beta chains presented below share a single source sample, sequenced in a study of prognosis after radiotherapy for stage I lung cancer (dated by TCRdb to the early 2020s). Instrument on record: Illumina HiSeq 3000. Two rounds of multiplex PCR were performed to amplify the TCR beta CDR3 region from genomic DNA. The first PCR round used primers specific to each TRBV and TRBJ gene, with sequences filed in Chinese patent CN105087789A. TCRdb applied fastp at Q25 and MiXCR to the public reads, then kept only in-frame beta chains. Merged by CDR3 protein, the rows form single entries marked with the most common genes and DNA. This sample comprises about 26,000 distinct CDR3 sequences, 25% to 35% of them detected only once. Of the sample, roughly a third falls within the top ten clones. This sample comprised PBMCs, obtained before or after stereotactic body radiation therapy (not recorded which). The source of these receptors is a donor aged 50 or older with non-small cell lung cancer.

The V call is TRBV20-1, the J call TRBJ2-1; D gene ambiguous. The CDR3 totals 12 residues. With 5 bases removed from V and 8 bases from J, the gap between germline ends came to 13 bases. The germline gives CDR1 DFQATT, CDR2 SNEGSKA (reference sequence). DNA for the CDR3: TGCAGTGCTTGGCCTGGGATAGATGAGCAGTTCTTC. This gives the protein CSAWPGIDEQFF.

Many counts were recorded for this clonotype. V is TRBV12-3 or TRBV12-4 and J is TRBJ2-3; unclear D gene. V was clipped by 3 bases and J by 2 bases, with 0 bases between them. The CDR3 length is 11 residues. CDR3: CASSFTDTQYF. CDR3 bases: TGTGCCAGCAGTTTCACAGATACGCAGTATTTT.

The chain has TRBV4-2 and TRBJ2-5, with 11 bases lining up with TRBD1. Germline V gene data show CDR1 as LGHNA and CDR2 as YNFKEQ. The CDR3 loop spans 16 amino acids. J was trimmed by 5 bases and V by 3 bases; bases with no gene match: 8. DNA of the CDR3: TGTGCCAGCAGCCACTCTGGGACAGGGGGGGCGGAGACCCAGTACTTC. This sequence encodes CASSHSGTGGAETQYF.

This clonotype was recorded only once. This chain joins TRBV14 and TRBJ2-1; TRBD2 is a possible D gene (6 bases). Per the germline V gene, CDR1 is SGHDN and CDR2 is FVKESK. CDR3 size: 15 residues. Trimming cost V 3 bases and J 3 bases, with 12 bases left between them. CDR3 coding DNA: TGTGCCAGCAGCCACTCGAGTAGCGGCTACAATGAGCAGTTCTTC. This encodes CASSHSSSGYNEQFF.

Note on this clonotype: Given a far larger clone just one base away, this is likely a sequencing read error. The V call is TRBV9, the J call TRBJ2-7; D not resolved. The CDR3 has 14 amino acids. CDR1 is SGDLS and CDR2 is YYNGEE in the germline V gene. V gave up 4 bases and J gave up 3 bases, with 14 bases separating them. In DNA, the CDR3 is TGTGCCAGCAGCCCTCCTATCGGAGACTACGAGCAGTACTTC. Residues: CASSPPIGDYEQYF.

This clonotype was seen repeatedly, ten times or more. The gene calls are TRBV2 and TRBJ2-7; 9 bases agree with TRBD2. The CDR3 consists of 15 residues. J gave up 5 bases and V 3 bases, and 8 bases lay outside the gene matches. Per germline, CDR1 SNHLY and CDR2 FYNNEI. CDR3 nucleotides: TGTGCCAGCAGTGAGAAGAGCGGGAGGTGGAACGAGCAGTACTTC. It encodes CASSEKSGRWNEQYF.

The chain's CDR3 is CASGFRSGRAHGELFF. The CDR3 DNA follows: TGTGCCAGCGGGTTCAGGAGCGGGCGGGCTCACGGTGAGCTGTTTTTT. The rearrangement joins TRBV12-3 or TRBV12-4 to TRBJ2-2, with D perhaps matching TRBD2 (6 bases). Trimming removed 8 bases at V and 11 bases at J, with 27 bases between. This CDR3 is 16 amino acids long.

This clonotype came up once. V is TRBV19 and J is TRBJ1-1, with a weak D call TRBD1 (5 bases). Germline V CDR1 and CDR2: LNHDA, SQIVND (reference sequence). Trimming removed 3 bases from V and 8 bases from J, with 10 bases in between. CDR3 length equals 12 residues. The DNA for the CDR3 is TGTGCCAGTAGTATGGGGCCGTCAGAAGCTTTCTTT. It specifies CASSMGPSEAFF.

This clonotype was observed many times. The rearrangement links TRBV3-1 to TRBJ1-4; the D is unclear. Germline assignment: CDR1 LGHDT and CDR2 YNNKEL (reference sequence). The CDR3 extends over 17 amino acids. With 0 bases removed from V and 2 bases from J, the gap between germline ends came to 13 bases. The CDR3 region has the DNA TGTGCCAGCAGCCAAGATCCCTCAAGGGCCACTAATGAAAAACTGTTTTTT. It yields the protein CASSQDPSRATNEKLFF.

This clonotype was detected ten times or more. The V call is TRBV5-1, the J call TRBJ2-5; no definite D call. The CDR3 spans 12 residues. Germline lookup yields CDR1 SGHRS and CDR2 YFSETQ. Trimming took off 2 bases at V and 3 bases at J, with 5 bases between the two ends. CDR3 coding DNA: TGCGCCAGCAGCTTCGAGAAAGAGACCCAGTACTTC. Translated: CASSFEKETQYF.

This clonotype has a count of ten or more. This chain joins TRBV15 and TRBJ1-1, with D possibly matching TRBD1 (5 bases). V shed 1 base and J shed 4 bases, with 10 bases lying between them. Per the germline V gene, CDR1 is LNHNV and CDR2 is YYDKDF (reference sequence). CDR3 length: 14 amino acids. CDR3 DNA sequence: TGTGCCACCAGCAGAGCCAGGGCTGGCACTGAAGCTTTCTTT. Encoded protein: CATSRARAGTEAFF.

This clonotype was detected ten times or more. The chain carries TRBV19 and TRBJ2-7, with TRBD1 identical over 8 bases. In germline, CDR1 is LNHDA, CDR2 SQIVND (reference sequence). There are 15 residues in the CDR3. V shed 5 bases, J shed 2 bases, and the junction held 8 bases outside the gene matches. For the CDR3, the DNA is TGTGCCAGTAGTCCTTCGGACAGGGCCACCTACGAGCAGTACTTC. It is translated as CASSPSDRATYEQYF.

This clonotype has just one count. J is TRBJ1-1 and V is TRBV6-1; D call uncertain. The germline V and J ends were trimmed by 6 bases and 10 bases, with 24 bases remaining between them. In germline, CDR1 is MNHNS, CDR2 SASEGT. This CDR3 has 15 residues. CDR3 region: CASSPLNRGREGAFF. The DNA for the CDR3 is TGTGCCAGCAGCCCCCTGAATAGAGGAAGGGAAGGAGCTTTCTTT.

Many counts were recorded for this clonotype. In nucleotides, the CDR3 is TGCAGTGCTCCCCGTTTCGATGGCTACACCTTC. The encoded protein is CSAPRFDGYTF. The chain combines TRBV20-1 with TRBJ1-2; D is unclear. The V gene's germline CDR1 is DFQATT and CDR2 SNEGSKA (reference sequence). The CDR3 spans 11 residues. The V gene lost 5 bases and the J gene lost 6 bases, with 10 bases spanning the gap.

This clonotype was seen repeatedly, ten times or more. J is TRBJ2-1 and V is TRBV12-5, with TRBD1 matching 9 bases. The CDR3 spans 14 residues. Germline V gene sequence: CDR1 LGHNT, CDR2 FRNRAP. Losses at the gene ends were 5 bases for V and 5 bases for J; bases not matched to a gene: 4. In DNA, the CDR3 is TGTGCTAGTGGTCCAGGGACAGGGAACAATGAGCAGTTCTTC. It specifies CASGPGTGNNEQFF. Together with reference TRBV12-5 and TRBJ2-1, the CDR3 gives the full variable domain: DARVTQTPRHKVTEMGQEVTMRCQPILGHNTVFWYRQTMMQGLELLAYFRNRAPLDDSGMPKDRFSAEMPDATLATLKIQPSEPRDSAVYFCASGPGTGNNEQFFGPGTRLTVL.

Worth noting for this clonotype: Germline is not matched at one junction end, which may reflect a read error. V and J are TRBV18 and TRBJ1-4; 7 bases are a match to TRBD1. CDR3 length: 15 amino acids. Germline V CDR1 and CDR2: KGHSH, LQKENI. CDR3 sequence reads: CASSPLAGGNEKPFF. CDR3 DNA: TGTGCCAGCTCACCATTGGCAGGGGGTAATGAAAAACCGTTTTTT.

In its sample, this clonotype was seen a few times. The chain joins TRBV27 to TRBJ1-5; 8 bases match TRBD1. CDR3 length: 15 residues. Per the germline V gene, CDR1 is MNHEY and CDR2 is SMNVEV (reference sequence). V was clipped by 2 bases and J by 6 bases; unmatched bases: 6. CDR3 in amino acids: CASSLEQGAGQPQHF. In DNA, the CDR3 is TGTGCCAGCAGTTTAGAGCAGGGGGCAGGTCAGCCCCAGCATTTT.

Ten or more counts support this clonotype. The chain recombines TRBV6-5 with TRBJ2-2; perhaps TRBD2 as D (5 bases). The CDR3 spans 13 residues. The germline V and J ends were trimmed by 2 bases and 5 bases, with 6 bases remaining between them. From germline, CDR1 is MNHEY and CDR2 SVGAGI. CDR3 sequence reads: CASSYRGTGELFF. In DNA form, the CDR3 reads TGTGCCAGCAGTTACCGGGGAACCGGGGAGCTGTTTTTT.

Many counts were recorded for this clonotype. This rearrangement joins TRBV28 to TRBJ2-7, with D uncertain. The V end was cut by 5 bases, the J end by 7 bases, with 9 bases between. In germline, CDR1 is MDHEN, CDR2 SYDVKM. The CDR3 length is 11 residues. The CDR3 here is CASSTPLEQYF. The CDR3 region has the DNA TGTGCCAGCAGTACTCCTCTGGAGCAGTACTTC.

In this sample, this clonotype turned up many times. The chain couples TRBV14 to TRBJ2-1, with a weak D call TRBD2 (6 bases). The CDR3 has 13 amino acids. The V and J ends lost 0 bases and 12 bases respectively, with 12 bases between them. CDR1 SGHDN and CDR2 FVKESK come from the germline V gene. CDR3 loop: CASSQERRDPQFF. CDR3 nucleotides: TGTGCCAGCAGCCAAGAAAGGCGGGACCCGCAGTTCTTC.

This clonotype was seen repeatedly, ten times or more. J is TRBJ2-5 and V is TRBV6-2 or TRBV6-3; D gene uncertain. Trimming shortened V by 6 bases and J by 0 bases, and 5 bases separated the two germline ends. The CDR3 is 12 residues long. Germline V gene sequence: CDR1 MNHEY, CDR2 SVGEGT. CDR3 residues: CASRAHQETQYF. CDR3 nucleotide sequence: TGTGCCAGCAGGGCCCACCAAGAGACCCAGTACTTC.

The gene calls are TRBV6-5 and TRBJ1-3; D not certain. The CDR3 length is 16 residues. V was cut by 0 bases and J by 0 bases, with 9 bases left in between. Germline CDR1 MNHEY, CDR2 SVGAGI. CDR3 residues: CASSYSGQSSGNTIYF. The CDR3 DNA follows: TGTGCCAGCAGTTACTCGGGCCAGAGCTCTGGAAACACCATATATTTT.

In its sample, this clonotype was seen many times. This sequence joins TRBV10-2 and TRBJ1-4; the D is unclear. The CDR3 is made up of 13 amino acids. Trimming took 2 bases from V and 8 from J, leaving 9 bases between them. Germline V gives CDR1 WSHSY, CDR2 SAAADI. The CDR3, as DNA: TGCGCCAGCAGTGAGAAGGCCAGAGAAAAACTGTTTTTT. Translating it yields CASSEKAREKLFF.

This clonotype was recorded many times. The chain joins TRBV9 to TRBJ2-3, with unresolved D. Germline V lookup: CDR1 SGDLS, CDR2 YYNGEE. The CDR3 sequence is 13 residues long. Trimming stripped 0 bases from V and 3 bases from J, with 5 bases between. The CDR3 reads CASSVVLTDTQYF. The CDR3 DNA follows: TGTGCCAGCAGCGTAGTATTGACAGATACGCAGTATTTT.